This T cell receptor beta chain was identified during a study of T cells in Graves' hyperthyroidism and ophthalmopathy. Notes on the study in general: Ophthalmopathy was predicted by the model a median of roughly 6.6 months ahead of onset.

V lost 6 bases to trimming and J lost 6 bases; unmatched junction nucleotides: 1. Germline CDR1 is WNHNN and CDR2 is SYGVQD (reference sequence). The CDR3 totals 11 residues. Amplification of TCR beta CDR3 regions used RNA as the template. During a first-round RT-PCR of the TCR CDR3, the HTBI primer set was used. TCRdb reanalysed the multiplex PCR reads using MiXCR and keeps one entry per CDR3 protein. This table has approximately 600,000 distinct CDR3 sequences, over 11% appearing once. This clonotype has at least ten counts. Its antigen is unknown. The clonotype comes from a woman in her 30s with Graves' hyperthyroidism that later progressed to Graves' ophthalmopathy. Sequencing used blood. The chain links TRBV10-1 to TRBJ2-7, with 8 positions matching TRBD1. Here the CDR3 DNA reads TGCGCCAGCAGCGGACAGGGCGAGCAGTACTTC. It encodes CASSGQGEQYF.